What follows are 26 T cell receptor beta chains derived from one specimen sequenced in a study of blood T cell repertoires in COVID-19. This table comes from immunoSEQ multiplex PCR, and its TCRdb copy is limited to in-frame clones, with some not included. The sample includes roughly 200,000 clones, approximately 90% of them seen just once. Material for sequencing was peripheral blood. These TCRs come from a middle-aged man with active or convalescent COVID-19.

This clone was recorded once. This chain uses TRBV2 with TRBJ2-1; 8 nucleotides match TRBD1. CDR1 SNHLY and CDR2 FYNNEI come from the germline V gene. This CDR3 has 15 amino acids. Losses at the gene ends were 9 bases for V and 6 bases for J; bases not matched to a gene: 13. The CDR3 DNA follows: TGTGCCAGGGGGATTGGACAGGGTGTGTCCAATGAGCAGTTCTTC. It yields the protein CARGIGQGVSNEQFF.

The chain links TRBV5-6 to TRBJ2-7; 9 nucleotides match TRBD1. This CDR3 region has 14 residues. Germline values: CDR1 SGHDT, CDR2 YYEEEE. V dropped 4 bases and J dropped 1; count of bases not matched to a gene: 3. CDR3 in DNA: TGTGCCAGCAGCGAGACAGGGGGTTCCTACGAGCAGTACTTC. Encoded protein: CASSETGGSYEQYF.

The chain has TRBV12-3 or TRBV12-4 and TRBJ1-1, with a possible D match to TRBD1 (5 bases). CDR3 length: 12 residues. V gave up 2 bases and J gave up 8 bases, with 9 bases separating them. The DNA of the CDR3 is TGTGCCAGCAGTTTATATCAGGGAGAAGCTTTCTTT. Translated, it gives CASSLYQGEAFF.

The V and J genes are TRBV2 and TRBJ1-6, with D possibly TRBD1 on 5 matching bases. With 5 bases removed from V and 7 bases from J, the gap between germline ends came to 12 bases. The CDR3 totals 14 residues. Germline loops: CDR1 SNHLY, CDR2 FYNNEI. DNA of the CDR3: TGTGCCAGCAGTAATACAGGTGACAATTCACCCCTCCACTTT. It is translated as CASSNTGDNSPLHF.

CDR3 DNA: TGCGCCAGCAGCCAGGGACAGTACTACGAGCAGTACTTC. The encoded protein is CASSQGQYYEQYF. The chain recombines TRBV5-1 with TRBJ2-7, with TRBD1 matching 7 bases. CDR3 length equals 13 residues. Germline CDR1 is SGHRS and CDR2 is YFSETQ. After removal of 4 bases from V and 3 bases from J, the junction contained 4 bases not matched to a gene.

This clone was observed a few times. This chain connects TRBV19 to TRBJ2-3, with 9 bases that match TRBD1. Trimming cost V 1 base and J 4 bases; bases outside gene matches: 0. This CDR3 comprises 14 residues. Germline V lookup: CDR1 LNHDA, CDR2 SQIVND (reference sequence). In DNA form, the CDR3 reads TGTGCCAGTAGTATAGGACAGGGGGCAGATACGCAGTATTTT. As protein: CASSIGQGADTQYF. The entire variable domain, with the rest obtained from reference TRBV19 and TRBJ2-3, is as follows: DGGITQSPKYLFRKEGQNVTLSCEQNLNHDAMYWYRQDPGQGLRLIYYSQIVNDFQKGDIAEGYSVSREKKESFPLTVTSAQKNPTAFYLCASSIGQGADTQYFGPGTRLTVL.

The gene calls are TRBV25-1 and TRBJ1-1, with a weak D call TRBD1 (5 bases). Trimming shortened V by 2 bases and J by 5 bases, and 24 bases separated the two germline ends. This CDR3 is 18 amino acids long. Germline values: CDR1 MGHDK, CDR2 SYGVNS. The CDR3 loop is CASSELTPLPGRGTEAFF. In nucleotides, the CDR3 is TGTGCCAGCAGTGAACTTACACCCTTACCGGGGAGGGGAACTGAAGCTTTCTTT.

The chain carries TRBV6-5 and TRBJ1-2, with D possibly TRBD1 on 5 matching bases. The length of the CDR3 is 15 residues. V was trimmed by 5 bases and J by 2 bases, leaving 15 bases between them. The V gene's germline CDR1 is MNHEY and CDR2 SVGAGI. The CDR3 DNA reads as TGTGCCAGCAGTCAACCTCGTTGGGGCAACTATGGCTACACCTTC. Its protein is CASSQPRWGNYGYTF.

This clone has more than one count but fewer than ten. The genes are TRBV3-1 (or the pseudogene TRBV3-2) and TRBJ1-3; weak D call: TRBD1 (6 bases). V was clipped by 8 bases and J by 0 bases, with 8 bases between them. The CDR3 is made up of 13 amino acids. In germline, CDR1 is LGHDT, CDR2 YNNKEL (reference sequence). CDR3 nucleotide sequence: TGTGCCAGCGGGACACTCTCTGGAAACACCATATATTTT. Its protein product is CASGTLSGNTIYF.

CDR3 protein: CASSEAFTAPGNTIYF. The CDR3 DNA reads as TGTGCCAGCAGTGAAGCTTTCACAGCTCCTGGAAACACCATATATTTT. This sequence joins TRBV6-1 and TRBJ1-3; the D is unclear. Germline V gene sequence: CDR1 MNHNS, CDR2 SASEGT. The CDR3 totals 16 residues. Trimming removed 0 bases at V and 2 bases at J, with 11 bases between.

The chain uses TRBV11-3 and TRBJ2-7; D may be TRBD1 (5 bases). Germline V lookup: CDR1 SGHNT, CDR2 YENEEA. V was trimmed by 6 bases and J by 2 bases, leaving 11 bases between them. The CDR3 contains 13 residues. DNA of the CDR3: TGTGCCAGCAGAGCCAGACAGCCCTACGAGCAGTACTTC. Protein: CASRARQPYEQYF.

J is TRBJ2-3 and V is TRBV2; 7 bases align to TRBD2. Germline values: CDR1 SNHLY, CDR2 FYNNEI. Unmatched junction bases numbered 9, after V lost 3 bases and J lost 0 bases. The CDR3 is 17 amino acids. CDR3 residues: CASSDRRGGGSTDTQYF. The CDR3 nucleotides read TGTGCCAGCAGTGACAGGAGGGGCGGGGGTAGCACAGATACGCAGTATTTT.

This clone was detected once. The rearrangement links TRBV12-5 to TRBJ1-5; 7 positions agree with TRBD1. Germline V lookup: CDR1 LGHNT, CDR2 FRNRAP. After removal of 1 base from V and 3 bases from J, the junction contained 6 bases not matched to a gene. This CDR3 is built from 16 residues. CDR3: CASGLGRDRDNQPQHF. CDR3 coding DNA: TGTGCTAGTGGTTTGGGACGCGACAGGGACAATCAGCCCCAGCATTTT.

For the CDR3, the DNA is TGTGCCAGTAGTACGACAGGGATCACCGGGGAGCTGTTTTTT. This translates into CASSTTGITGELFF. The chain couples TRBV19 to TRBJ2-2; 7 bases match TRBD1. This CDR3 is built from 14 residues. Germline loops: CDR1 LNHDA, CDR2 SQIVND (reference sequence). Trimming took 4 bases from V and 4 from J; bases not matched to a gene: 3.

The chain links TRBV9 to TRBJ1-3, with a possible D match to TRBD1 (5 bases). In germline, CDR1 is SGDLS, CDR2 YYNGEE. V dropped 0 bases and J dropped 0 bases, with 10 bases sitting between them. This CDR3 has 16 residues. The CDR3 nucleotides read TGTGCCAGCAGCGTAGAACTTACAGGCTCTGGAAACACCATATATTTT. This encodes CASSVELTGSGNTIYF.

The chain uses TRBV28 and TRBJ1-4; TRBD1 agrees at 8 bases. Germline CDR1 reads MDHEN; CDR2 reads SYDVKM. J gave up 7 bases and V 5 bases, and 15 bases lay outside the gene matches. This CDR3 region has 17 residues. The CDR3 sequence: CASSITGGAPVSEKLFF. The CDR3 DNA reads as TGTGCCAGCAGTATAACAGGGGGGGCCCCAGTTAGTGAAAAACTGTTTTTT.

This chain uses TRBV5-1 with TRBJ2-1; possibly TRBD1 for D (6 bases). This CDR3 has 14 amino acids. Germline assignment: CDR1 SGHRS and CDR2 YFSETQ. Trimming took 0 bases from V and 5 from J, leaving 9 bases between them. DNA for the CDR3: TGCGCCAGCAGCTTGGCGACAGGTAACAATGAGCAGTTCTTC. This sequence encodes CASSLATGNNEQFF.

The rearrangement links TRBV5-1 to TRBJ2-1; D might be TRBD1 (6 bases). Trimming took 0 bases from V and 6 from J, leaving 7 bases between them. The germline gives CDR1 SGHRS, CDR2 YFSETQ. The CDR3 is 13 amino acids. The CDR3, as DNA: TGCGCCAGCAGCTTGGGGACAGTCAATGAGCAGTTCTTC. It yields the protein CASSLGTVNEQFF.

V is TRBV19 and J is TRBJ1-2, with unresolved D. The V and J ends lost 7 bases and 0 bases respectively, with 6 bases between them. CDR1 LNHDA and CDR2 SQIVND come from the germline V gene (reference sequence). The CDR3 extends over 12 amino acids. In DNA form, the CDR3 reads TGTGCCAGTATGGGAGCTAACTATGGCTACACCTTC. This sequence encodes CASMGANYGYTF. Based on the CDR3 plus reference TRBV19 and TRBJ1-2, the full variable domain is DGGITQSPKYLFRKEGQNVTLSCEQNLNHDAMYWYRQDPGQGLRLIYYSQIVNDFQKGDIAEGYSVSREKKESFPLTVTSAQKNPTAFYLCASMGANYGYTFGSGTRLTVV.

CDR3 sequence (DNA): TGTGCCAGCAGTGAAAGGGTTCGGGGGGACAGGGCTTTCTTT. Translated, it gives CASSERVRGDRAFF. The genes are TRBV2 and TRBJ1-1; 8 bases are a match to TRBD1. The CDR3 has 14 amino acids. Looked up from germline, CDR1 is SNHLY and CDR2 is FYNNEI. Trimming removed 2 bases from V and 11 bases from J; junction bases left unmatched: 10.

This chain joins TRBV2 and TRBJ1-5, with a possible D match to TRBD1 (5 bases). Germline loops: CDR1 SNHLY, CDR2 FYNNEI. V lost 8 bases and J lost 2, with 16 bases in between. The CDR3 has 15 amino acids. CDR3 sequence: CASSWAQGGNQPQHF. The CDR3 DNA sequence: TGTGCCAGCTCTTGGGCCCAAGGGGGCAATCAGCCCCAGCATTTT.

The rearrangement links TRBV11-3 to TRBJ2-5; 14 nucleotides agree with TRBD2. The J segment lost 0 bases and the V segment lost 1 base, leaving 7 bases of the junction unmatched. The CDR3 has 19 amino acids. The germline CDR1 and CDR2 sequences are SGHNT and YENEEA. The CDR3 protein is CASSLGRTSGGLYQETQYF. The CDR3 coding sequence is TGTGCCAGCAGCTTAGGCCGGACTAGCGGGGGGCTGTACCAAGAGACCCAGTACTTC.

This clone has a single count. CDR3 DNA sequence: TGCGCCAGCAGCCATGGGGAGGGGCTTTCGGGCACAGATACGCAGTATTTT. Translated, it gives CASSHGEGLSGTDTQYF. This chain uses TRBV4-1 with TRBJ2-3; the match to TRBD2 covers 7 bases. J gave up 1 base and V 3 bases, and 10 bases lay outside the gene matches. The CDR3 contains 17 residues. Germline assignment: CDR1 MGHRA and CDR2 YSYEKL.

The chain couples TRBV24-1 to TRBJ2-1; 8 positions match TRBD2. CDR1 and CDR2 from the germline V gene are KGHDR and SFDVKD. This CDR3 contains 13 residues. V lost 7 bases and J lost 9; bases outside the gene matches: 7. DNA of the CDR3: TGTGCCACCAGGGGGGCGGCGGGAGGTGAGCAGTTCTTC. Its translation: CATRGAAGGEQFF.

The chain carries TRBV7-2 and TRBJ2-3; 10 bases align to TRBD1. The CDR3 length is 16 residues. The J segment lost 2 bases and the V segment lost 4 bases, leaving 6 bases of the junction unmatched. CDR1 is SGHTA and CDR2 is FQGNSA in the germline V gene. CDR3 DNA: TGTGCCAGCAGCTATTCCGGGACAGGGGTCACAGATACGCAGTATTTT. The encoded protein is CASSYSGTGVTDTQYF.

The chain has TRBV5-1 and TRBJ2-3; 7 bases match TRBD1. V was pared by 3 bases and J by 0 bases, with 7 bases of the junction left unmatched. Germline CDR1 SGHRS, CDR2 YFSETQ. CDR3 length: 16 amino acids. CDR3 sequence (DNA): TGCGCCAGCAGCTCGGAAGGGGGCTGGAGCACAGATACGCAGTATTTT. It is translated as CASSSEGGWSTDTQYF.